The sequence of this T cell receptor beta chain was determined in a study of blood T cell repertoires in COVID-19. As originally analysed: Reference gene primer amplification gave nucleated cell count estimates. Assay used: immunoSEQ multiplex PCR; TCRdb lists only in-frame clones, some missing. That table is the source of V, J and clone size, and D and trimming were worked out from the DNA. This sample carries roughly 50,000 clones, about nine tenths of them seen once, and the ten largest clones take around 6.5%. The sample was peripheral blood. The TCR originated in a man in his forties or fifties with active COVID-19.

The CDR3 DNA follows: TGTGCCATCAGTGGGAGCTACGAGCAGTACTTC. As protein: CAISGSYEQYF. The V and J genes are TRBV10-3 and TRBJ2-7; no definite D call. CDR3 size: 11 residues. Germline CDR1 is ENHRY and CDR2 is SYGVKD. V lost 4 bases, J lost 3 bases, and 4 bases lay in between.